The TCR beta chain described here comes from a study of cytomegalovirus exposure and HLA in healthy donors. Findings and limits, study-wide: Later analysis associated a missense DCLRE1C variant with TCR beta V- and J-gene trimming.

This PCR relied on a set of 60 Vbeta primers and 13 Jbeta primers. Authors' analysis steps: Roughly 10 million shared chains were among approximately 87 million unique TCR beta chains counted in a later analysis. The method was immunoSEQ multiplex PCR; TCRdb's version includes in-frame clones alone and lacks a portion of them. V, J and clone size are taken as reported in that table, and D and trimming were inferred from the DNA itself. The sample yields 150,000 to 200,000 clones, about 80% seen once. The germline V gene has CDR1 SGHRS and CDR2 YFSETQ. Unmatched junction bases numbered 1, after V lost 2 bases and J lost 3 bases. The CDR3 sequence is 15 residues long. As concerns this clone: Its antigen is still unknown.

The sequenced material came from PBMCs. The receptor was derived from a girl under 18 in good health and CMV-seropositive. J is TRBJ2-1 and V is TRBV5-1, with 11 bases matching TRBD2. The CDR3 protein is CASSLLAGDYNEQFF. The CDR3 DNA reads as TGCGCCAGCAGCTTACTAGCGGGAGACTACAATGAGCAGTTCTTC.